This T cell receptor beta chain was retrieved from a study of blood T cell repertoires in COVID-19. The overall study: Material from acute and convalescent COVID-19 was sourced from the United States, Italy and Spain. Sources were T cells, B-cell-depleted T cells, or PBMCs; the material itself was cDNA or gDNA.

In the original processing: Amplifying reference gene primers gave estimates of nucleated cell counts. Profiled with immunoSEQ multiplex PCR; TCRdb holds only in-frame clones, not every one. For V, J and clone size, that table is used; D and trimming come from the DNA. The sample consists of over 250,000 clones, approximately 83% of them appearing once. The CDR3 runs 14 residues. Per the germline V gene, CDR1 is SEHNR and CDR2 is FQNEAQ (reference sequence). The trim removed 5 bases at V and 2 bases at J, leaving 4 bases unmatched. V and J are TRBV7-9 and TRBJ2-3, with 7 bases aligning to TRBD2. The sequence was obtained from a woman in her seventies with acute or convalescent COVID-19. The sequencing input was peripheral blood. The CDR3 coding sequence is TGTGCCAGCAGCGGGGGGGTAACCACAGATACGCAGTATTTT. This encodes CASSGGVTTDTQYF.